Here is one TCR beta chain with its context. This clone was picked up many times. The specificity of this receptor is unknown. No clone much larger than this one lies a single base away; base qualities are absent. The sample originates from a study of metastatic and nonmetastatic thyroid tumors (dated by TCRdb to about 2020). Regarding the complete study: The researchers compared repertoires between peripheral blood samples and tumor or nodule tissue samples from patients with malignant or benign thyroid disease.

No treatment had been received by any patient before thyroid surgery. The study retrospectively analysed patient clinical samples collected from the early 2010s to the late 2010s using T-cell receptor beta sequencing. Summary of the overall study and its limitations: In both blood and tumor samples, TCR beta diversity was reported to be significantly higher in malignant tumors than in benign nodules.

The receptor library was made with PCR. The sequencer was an Illumina HiSeq 4000. High-throughput sequencing was used to profile the TCR beta-chain CDR3 region of every patient. On the authors' methods: Drawing on CDR3 differences between clinicopathological groups, the researchers built a classifier meant to tell apart patients with distant-metastatic papillary thyroid cancer. To measure repertoire diversity the researchers used the Shannon index, while the Morisita-Horn index served to gauge how similar the tumor and blood repertoires were. TCRdb redid the processing of the public reads, applying fastp at Q25 and MiXCR, and retained in-frame beta chains. In this record, the V and J calls reflect TCRdb's handling and not the investigators' own analysis. Present in this sample are under 25,000 clones, roughly 22% of which were seen just once. Clones ranked in the top ten supply about 7.5% of the sample.

This clonotype originated in a female donor with papillary thyroid cancer or a benign thyroid nodule (not recorded which). Some clones in this sample may be carry-over from other donors' samples. Sequenced input: adjacent normal tissue.

The DNA sequence follows: TGCGCCAGCAGCCAACGCGCGGAAAAACTGTTTTTT. Its translation reads: CASSQRAEKLFF. This receptor chain uses TRBV4-1 and TRBJ1-4, with no reliable assignment of the D segment. According to the germline V gene, CDR1 reads MGHRA and CDR2 reads YSYEKL. Including the terminal cysteine and phenylalanine, the CDR3 comprises 12 residues. Only CDR3 DNA is held: 36 bases, read in frame from base 1. At the junction V is shortened by 2 bases and J by 8 bases, with 6 bases in between.